Sequencing of this T cell receptor beta chain was carried out in a study of blood T cell repertoires in COVID-19. Study details: In each case, the material was cDNA or gDNA derived from T cells, B-cell-depleted T cells, or PBMCs.

This clone was counted between two and nine times. CDR3 size: 17 residues. Trimming removed 1 base from V and 4 bases from J, with 21 bases in between. Germline V gene data show CDR1 as SGHDT and CDR2 as YYEEEE. Original analysis: Amplified reference gene primers provided the basis for estimating nucleated cell counts. Clones were read by immunoSEQ multiplex PCR, and TCRdb kept only the in-frame ones, dropping some. Clonal size and the V and J genes are those of that table, whereas D and trimming came from the DNA. The table records tens of thousands of clones, 75% to 85% of them present only once. Input material: peripheral blood. This rearrangement joins TRBV5-6 to TRBJ2-7, with D possibly TRBD2 on 6 matching bases. The clonotype originates from a woman aged 70 to 79 with acute or convalescent COVID-19. CDR3 nucleotide sequence: TGTGCCAGCAGCTTGTGGGCGGGGAAGTTAGAGTTTTACGAGCAGTACTTC. It codes for CASSLWAGKLEFYEQYF.